The clone carrying this T cell receptor (beta chain) has a handful of counts. Employing constant-segment primers, 5'RACE generated TCR alpha and TCR beta cDNA libraries bearing sample barcodes and UMIs. TCRdb redid the calling of the 5' RACE reads with MiXCR, one entry per CDR3 protein. This table holds approximately 42,000 distinct CDR3 sequences, about 6.8% found once. Per germline, CDR1 KGHSH and CDR2 LQKENI. The J segment lost 3 bases and the V segment lost 2 bases, leaving 7 bases of the junction unmatched. CDR3 length: 15 amino acids. This record comes from a study of T-cell memory formation after mild COVID-19. Study-wide background: Across donors, TCR clusters were largely donor specific.

This sequence originates from an adult who had mild COVID-19 (a few samples of this study predate the infection). Cell type and time point are not known. V usage is TRBV18 and J usage is TRBJ2-7, with TRBD1 matching over 7 bases. Sequenced input: PBMCs or a T cell subset sorted from them (not recorded which). CDR3 sequence: CASSPTDRQFYEQYF. As DNA, the CDR3 is TGTGCCAGCTCACCAACGGACAGGCAATTCTACGAGCAGTACTTC.